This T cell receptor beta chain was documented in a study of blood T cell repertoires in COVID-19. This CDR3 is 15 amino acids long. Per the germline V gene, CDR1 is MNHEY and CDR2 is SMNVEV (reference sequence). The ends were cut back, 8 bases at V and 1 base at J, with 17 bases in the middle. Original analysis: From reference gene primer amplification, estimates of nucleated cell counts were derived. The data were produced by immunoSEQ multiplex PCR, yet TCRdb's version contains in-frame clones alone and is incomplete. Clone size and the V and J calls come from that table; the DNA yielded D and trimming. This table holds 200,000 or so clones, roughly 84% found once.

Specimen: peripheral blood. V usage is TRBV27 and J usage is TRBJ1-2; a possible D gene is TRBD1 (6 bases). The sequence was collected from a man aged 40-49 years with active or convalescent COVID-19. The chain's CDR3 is CASRPGGTINYGYTF. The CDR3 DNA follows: TGTGCCAGCCGTCCGGGGGGGACAATTAACTATGGCTACACCTTC.